The next 6 T cell receptor beta chains were all read from a single sample in a study of T cells in Graves' hyperthyroidism and ophthalmopathy. Regions amplified from RNA transcripts were the TCR beta CDR3 regions. With the HTBI primer set, the TCR CDR3 went through a first round of RT-PCR. TCRdb reprocessed the multiplex PCR reads with MiXCR, giving one entry per CDR3 protein. This repertoire shows some 760,000 distinct CDR3 sequences, roughly 15% found once; its top ten account for roughly 10%. Sequencing used blood. The receptors here all came from a woman aged 18-29 years with Graves' hyperthyroidism.

This clonotype was seen repeatedly, ten times or more. The V call is TRBV11-2, the J call TRBJ1-6, with a weak D call TRBD1 (6 bases). V lost 2 bases and J lost 7, with 12 bases in between. This CDR3 is built from 15 residues. Germline V lookup: CDR1 SGHAT, CDR2 FQNNGV. The CDR3 loop reads CASSLRSRGNSPLHF. The CDR3 DNA is TGTGCCAGCAGCTTACGGTCCAGGGGCAATTCACCCCTCCACTTT.

This clonotype came up many times. The gene calls are TRBV20-1 and TRBJ2-7; D could derive from TRBD1 or TRBD2 (5 bases each). CDR3 length: 15 amino acids. Trimming took off 6 bases at V and 1 base at J, with 19 bases between the two ends. In germline, CDR1 is DFQATT, CDR2 SNEGSKA (reference sequence). The CDR3 DNA reads TGCAGTGCGTGGGATGGGGGTGGGGGTTCCTACGAGCAGTACTTC. It codes for CSAWDGGGGSYEQYF.

The chain recombines TRBV10-3 with TRBJ1-1, with 10 bases that match TRBD1. V lost 2 bases to trimming and J lost 11 bases; unmatched junction nucleotides: 2. The CDR3 is 12 amino acids. In germline, CDR1 is ENHRY, CDR2 SYGVKD. CDR3 in amino acids: CAISEVGQGAFF. The CDR3 nucleotides are TGTGCCATCAGTGAGGTGGGACAGGGGGCTTTCTTT.

This clonotype has a count of ten or more. The chain carries TRBV27 and TRBJ2-7; no definite D call. V dropped 0 bases and J dropped 1 base, with 7 bases sitting between them. The CDR3 totals 14 residues. CDR1 MNHEY and CDR2 SMNVEV come from the germline V gene (reference sequence). The CDR3 DNA is TGTGCCAGCAGTTTATCGGCCGGATCCTACGAGCAGTACTTC. Translated, it gives CASSLSAGSYEQYF.

This clonotype was seen at least ten times. V and J are TRBV7-2 and TRBJ1-3; no reliable D call. Trimming pared 1 base from V and 0 bases from J, leaving 7 bases between. The CDR3 runs 15 residues. Per the germline V gene, CDR1 is SGHTA and CDR2 is FQGNSA. The CDR3 sequence: CASSLGGASGNTIYF. DNA of the CDR3: TGTGCCAGCAGCTTAGGGGGAGCCTCTGGAAACACCATATATTTT.

This clonotype was observed a few times. The gene calls are TRBV5-6 and TRBJ1-2; a possible D gene is TRBD1 (5 bases). With 4 bases removed from V and 4 bases from J, the gap between germline ends came to 14 bases. This CDR3 region has 14 residues. Germline V gene lookup returns CDR1 SGHDT and CDR2 YYEEEE. The CDR3 reads CASSPGRLLYGYTF. The CDR3 nucleotides read TGTGCCAGCAGCCCGGGACGGCTGCTCTATGGCTACACCTTC.